This entry describes one T cell receptor beta chain. The source of the sample is a study of control samples from healthy donors and cancer patients. Germline CDR1 SGHKS, CDR2 YYEKEE (reference sequence). The CDR3 is made up of 14 amino acids. Trimming shortened V by 1 base and J by 7 bases, and 11 bases separated the two germline ends. Sequenced by immunoSEQ multiplex PCR; TCRdb stores in-frame clones only, minus some. The sample comprises about 160,000 clones, about 94% of which are singletons, and 12% to 15% rests with the top ten. This sequence joins TRBV5-5 and TRBJ1-4; tentative D call: TRBD1 (5 bases). Specimen: PBMCs. The receptor was derived from a man in his sixties with colorectal cancer. The CDR3 sequence: CASSLRQGGEKLFF. CDR3 bases: TGTGCCAGCAGCTTGCGGCAGGGCGGTGAAAAACTGTTTTTT.